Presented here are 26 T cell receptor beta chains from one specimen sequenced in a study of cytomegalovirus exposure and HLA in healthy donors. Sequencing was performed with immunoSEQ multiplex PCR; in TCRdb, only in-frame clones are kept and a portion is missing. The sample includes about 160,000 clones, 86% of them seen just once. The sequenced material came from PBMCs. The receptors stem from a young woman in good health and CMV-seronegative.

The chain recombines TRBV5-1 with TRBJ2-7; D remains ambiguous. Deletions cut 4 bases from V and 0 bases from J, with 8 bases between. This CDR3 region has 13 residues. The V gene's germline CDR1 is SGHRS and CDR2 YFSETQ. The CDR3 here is CASSQEPSYEQYF. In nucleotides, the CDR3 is TGCGCCAGCAGCCAGGAACCCTCCTACGAGCAGTACTTC.

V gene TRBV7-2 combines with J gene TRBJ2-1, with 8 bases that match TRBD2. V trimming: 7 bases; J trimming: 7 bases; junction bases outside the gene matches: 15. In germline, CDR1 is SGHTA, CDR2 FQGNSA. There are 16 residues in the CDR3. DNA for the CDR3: TGTGCCAGCACTCCCGAGGCGGGCCAGCGGGGGAATGAGCAGTTCTTC. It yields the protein CASTPEAGQRGNEQFF.

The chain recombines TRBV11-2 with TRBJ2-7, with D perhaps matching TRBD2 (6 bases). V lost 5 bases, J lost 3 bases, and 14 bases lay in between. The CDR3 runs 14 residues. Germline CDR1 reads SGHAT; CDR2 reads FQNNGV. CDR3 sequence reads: CASSPDLGGYEQYF. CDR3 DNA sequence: TGTGCCAGCAGCCCAGACCTCGGGGGCTACGAGCAGTACTTC.

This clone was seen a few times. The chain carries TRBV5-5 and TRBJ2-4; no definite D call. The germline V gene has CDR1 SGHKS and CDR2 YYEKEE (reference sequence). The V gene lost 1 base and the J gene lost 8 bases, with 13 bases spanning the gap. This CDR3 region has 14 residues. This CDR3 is CASSLSIQWDIQYF. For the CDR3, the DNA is TGTGCCAGCAGCTTGTCCATACAGTGGGACATTCAGTACTTC.

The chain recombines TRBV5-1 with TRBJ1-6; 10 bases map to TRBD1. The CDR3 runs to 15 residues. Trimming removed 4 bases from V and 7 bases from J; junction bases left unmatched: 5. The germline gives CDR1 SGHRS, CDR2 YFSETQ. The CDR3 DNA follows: TGCGCCAGCAGCCTGGGGACAGGGGACAATTCACCCCTCCACTTT. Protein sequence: CASSLGTGDNSPLHF. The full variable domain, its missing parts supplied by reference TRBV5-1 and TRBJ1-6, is KAGVTQTPRYLIKTRGQQVTLSCSPISGHRSVSWYQQTPGQGLQFLFEYFSETQRNKGNFPGRFSGRQFSNSRSEMNVSTLELGDSALYLCASSLGTGDNSPLHFGNGTRLTVT.

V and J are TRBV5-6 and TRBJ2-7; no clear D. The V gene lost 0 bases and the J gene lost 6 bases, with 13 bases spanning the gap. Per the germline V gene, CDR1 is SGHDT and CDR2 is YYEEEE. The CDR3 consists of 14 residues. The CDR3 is CASSLDLGLAEQYF. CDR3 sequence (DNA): TGTGCCAGCAGCTTGGATCTGGGTCTCGCCGAGCAGTACTTC.

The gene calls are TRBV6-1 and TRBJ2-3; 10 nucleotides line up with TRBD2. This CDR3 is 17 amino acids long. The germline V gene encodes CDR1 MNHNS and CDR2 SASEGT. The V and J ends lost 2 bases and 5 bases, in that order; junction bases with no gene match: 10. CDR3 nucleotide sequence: TGTGCCAGCAGTGAAATCGTAGCGGGGGGTTATAGAGATACGCAGTATTTT. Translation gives CASSEIVAGGYRDTQYF.

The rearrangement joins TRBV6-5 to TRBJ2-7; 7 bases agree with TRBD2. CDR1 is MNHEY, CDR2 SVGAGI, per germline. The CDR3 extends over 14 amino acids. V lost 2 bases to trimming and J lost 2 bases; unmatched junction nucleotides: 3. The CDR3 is CASSYASGPYEQYF. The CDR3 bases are TGTGCCAGCAGTTACGCTAGCGGACCCTACGAGCAGTACTTC.

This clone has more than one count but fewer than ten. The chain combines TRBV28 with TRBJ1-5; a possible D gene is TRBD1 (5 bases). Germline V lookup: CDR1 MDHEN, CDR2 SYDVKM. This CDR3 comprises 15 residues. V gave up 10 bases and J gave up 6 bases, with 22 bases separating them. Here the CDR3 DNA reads TGTGCCACCTCCTCAGTCGGGGCAGTCATTCAGCCCCAGCATTTT. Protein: CATSSVGAVIQPQHF.

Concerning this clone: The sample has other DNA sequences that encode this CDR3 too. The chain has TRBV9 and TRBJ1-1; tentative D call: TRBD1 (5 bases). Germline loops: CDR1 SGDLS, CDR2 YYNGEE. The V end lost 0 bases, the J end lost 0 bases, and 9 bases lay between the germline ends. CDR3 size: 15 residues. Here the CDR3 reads CASSVGNRLNTEAFF. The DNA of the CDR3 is TGTGCCAGCAGCGTAGGCAACAGGTTGAACACTGAAGCTTTCTTT.

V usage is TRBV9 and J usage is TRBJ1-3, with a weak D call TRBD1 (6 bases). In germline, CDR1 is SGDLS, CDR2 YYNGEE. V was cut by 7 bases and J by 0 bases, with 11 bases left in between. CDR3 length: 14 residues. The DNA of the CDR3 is TGTGCCAGCCAACGGACAGTCTCTGGAAACACCATATATTTT. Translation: CASQRTVSGNTIYF.

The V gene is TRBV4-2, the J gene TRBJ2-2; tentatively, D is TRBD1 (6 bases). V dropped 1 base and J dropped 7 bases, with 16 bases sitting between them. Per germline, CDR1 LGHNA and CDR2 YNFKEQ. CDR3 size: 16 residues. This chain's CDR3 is CASSQGGMGARGELFF. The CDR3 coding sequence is TGTGCCAGCAGCCAAGGAGGGATGGGGGCACGCGGGGAGCTGTTTTTT.

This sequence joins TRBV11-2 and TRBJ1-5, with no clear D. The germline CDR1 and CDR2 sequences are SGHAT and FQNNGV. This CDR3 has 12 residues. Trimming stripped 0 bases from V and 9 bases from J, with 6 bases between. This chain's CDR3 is CASSLEGRPQHF. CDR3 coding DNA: TGTGCCAGCAGCTTAGAGGGTCGGCCCCAGCATTTT.

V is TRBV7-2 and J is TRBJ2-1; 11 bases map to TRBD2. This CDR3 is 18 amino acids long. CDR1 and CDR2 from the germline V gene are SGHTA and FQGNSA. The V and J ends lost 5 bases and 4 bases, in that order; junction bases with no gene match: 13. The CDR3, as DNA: TGTGCCAGCAGCCCAAGAGGGCTTAGCGGGGGGGATTACAATGAGCAGTTCTTC. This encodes CASSPRGLSGGDYNEQFF.

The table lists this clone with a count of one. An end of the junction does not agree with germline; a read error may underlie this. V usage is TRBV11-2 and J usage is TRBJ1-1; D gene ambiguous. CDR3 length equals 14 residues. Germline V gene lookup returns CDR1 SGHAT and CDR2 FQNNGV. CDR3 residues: CASRIGRTNAEAFF. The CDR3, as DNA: TGTGCCAGCAGAATTGGGAGAACGAACGCTGAAGCTTTCTTT.

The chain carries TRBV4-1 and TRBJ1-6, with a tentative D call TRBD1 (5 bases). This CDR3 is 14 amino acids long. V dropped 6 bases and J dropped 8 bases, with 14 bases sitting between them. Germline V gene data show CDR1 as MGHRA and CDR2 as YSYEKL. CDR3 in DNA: TGCGCCAGCAGTCATACAGGAGGTTATTCACCCCTCCACTTT. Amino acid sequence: CASSHTGGYSPLHF.

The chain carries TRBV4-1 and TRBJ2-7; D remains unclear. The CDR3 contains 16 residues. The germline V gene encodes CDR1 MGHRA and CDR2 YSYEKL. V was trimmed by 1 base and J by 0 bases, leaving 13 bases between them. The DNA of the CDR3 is TGCGCCAGCAGCCAAGCTGCCAGCGAATACTCCTACGAGCAGTACTTC. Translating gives CASSQAASEYSYEQYF.

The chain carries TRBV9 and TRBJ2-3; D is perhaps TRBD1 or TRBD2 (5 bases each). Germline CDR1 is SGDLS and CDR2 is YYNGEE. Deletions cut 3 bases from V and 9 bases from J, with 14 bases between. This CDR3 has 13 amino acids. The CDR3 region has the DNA TGTGCCAGCAGCGCCCCAGGGACGAGGACGCAGTATTTT. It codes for CASSAPGTRTQYF.

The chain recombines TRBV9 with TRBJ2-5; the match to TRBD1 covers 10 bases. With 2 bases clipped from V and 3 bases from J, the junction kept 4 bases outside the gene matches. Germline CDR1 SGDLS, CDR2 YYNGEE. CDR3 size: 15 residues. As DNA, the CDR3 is TGTGCCAGCAGCGTCGACAGGGGGCTTAAAGAGACCCAGTACTTC. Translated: CASSVDRGLKETQYF.

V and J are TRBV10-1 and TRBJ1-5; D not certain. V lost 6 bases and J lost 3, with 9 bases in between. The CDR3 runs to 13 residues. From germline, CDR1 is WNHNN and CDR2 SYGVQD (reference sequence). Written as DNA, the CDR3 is TGCGCCAGCAGGCGGCAGCACAATCAGCCCCAGCATTTT. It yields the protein CASRRQHNQPQHF.

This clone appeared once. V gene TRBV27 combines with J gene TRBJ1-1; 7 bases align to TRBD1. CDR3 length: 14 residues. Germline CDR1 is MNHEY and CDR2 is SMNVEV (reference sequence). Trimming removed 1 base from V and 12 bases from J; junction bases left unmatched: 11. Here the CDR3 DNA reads TGTGCCAGCAGTTTATTAGGGACAGCGGGGGTAACTTTCTTT. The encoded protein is CASSLLGTAGVTFF.

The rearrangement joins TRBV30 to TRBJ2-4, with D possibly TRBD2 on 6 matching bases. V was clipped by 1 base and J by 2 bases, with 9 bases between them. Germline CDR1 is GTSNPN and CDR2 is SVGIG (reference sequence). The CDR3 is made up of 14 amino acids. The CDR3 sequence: CAWSAGRTKNIQYF. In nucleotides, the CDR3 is TGTGCCTGGAGTGCCGGGAGAACCAAAAACATTCAGTACTTC.

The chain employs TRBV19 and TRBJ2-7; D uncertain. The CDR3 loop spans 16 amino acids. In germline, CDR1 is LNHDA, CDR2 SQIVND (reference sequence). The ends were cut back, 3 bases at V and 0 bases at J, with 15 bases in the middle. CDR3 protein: CASSIKFQRHSYEQYF. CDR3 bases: TGTGCCAGTAGTATTAAGTTCCAACGCCACTCCTACGAGCAGTACTTC.

CDR3 sequence: CASSIRDSDGQYF. In nucleotides, the CDR3 is TGTGCCAGCAGCATAAGAGACAGCGATGGGCAGTACTTC. The chain recombines TRBV7-8 with TRBJ2-7; tentatively, D is TRBD1 (5 bases). Germline assignment: CDR1 SGHVS and CDR2 FQNEAQ. Trimming removed 5 bases from V and 9 bases from J, with 17 bases in between. The CDR3 covers 13 residues.

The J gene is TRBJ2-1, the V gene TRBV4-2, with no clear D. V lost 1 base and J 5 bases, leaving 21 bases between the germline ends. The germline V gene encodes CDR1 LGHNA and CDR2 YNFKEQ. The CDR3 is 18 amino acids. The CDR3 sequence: CASSQGPVASFLNNEQFF. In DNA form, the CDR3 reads TGTGCCAGCAGCCAAGGTCCGGTTGCTAGTTTTCTAAACAATGAGCAGTTCTTC.

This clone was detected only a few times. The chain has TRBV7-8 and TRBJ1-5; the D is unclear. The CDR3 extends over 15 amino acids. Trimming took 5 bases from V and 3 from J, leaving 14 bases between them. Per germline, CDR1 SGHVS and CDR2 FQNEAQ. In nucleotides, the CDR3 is TGTGCCAGCAGCCCCGACGGTTCGATCAATCAGCCCCAGCATTTT. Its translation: CASSPDGSINQPQHF. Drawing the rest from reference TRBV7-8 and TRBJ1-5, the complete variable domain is GAGVSQSPRYKVAKRGQDVALRCDPISGHVSLFWYQQALGQGPEFLTYFQNEAQLDKSGLPSDRFFAERPEGSVSTLKIQRTQQEDSAVYLCASSPDGSINQPQHFGDGTRLSIL.